This T cell receptor (beta chain) was sequenced during a study of human versus mouse CDR3 diversity and MHC coevolution. The wider study: Reported immunoSEQ sensitivity was one in 200,000 T cells, with reduced amplification bias. Findings of the study overall: Mice had fewer CDR3 deletions and insertions than humans on average. In humans, T-cell selection involved several MHC II alleles.

Profiling relied on immunoSEQ multiplex PCR, and the TCRdb table lists in-frame clones only, not all of them. The data hold about 60,000 clones, with around 94% observed a single time. Comments on this clone: The target antigen is unknown.

Naive CD4 T cells, CD45RO-negative and CD62L-positive, were flow-sorted from PBMCs. In germline, CDR1 is SNHLY, CDR2 FYNNEI. The CDR3 consists of 16 residues. Trimming pared 4 bases from V and 5 bases from J, leaving 20 bases between. V and J are TRBV2 and TRBJ2-5, with D perhaps TRBD2 (5 bases). The sample comprised naive CD4+ T cells from blood. As to subset: CD45RO-negative CD62L-positive naive CD4 T cells. The sequence derives from a person aged 55 to 75 in good health. CDR3 amino acids: CASSGGPRGTGETQYF. CDR3 nucleotides: TGTGCCAGCAGTGGAGGGCCCAGAGGAACGGGGGAGACCCAGTACTTC.